A single T cell receptor beta chain is shown here with its context. No antigen is known for it. V lost 6 bases to trimming and J lost 7 bases; unmatched junction nucleotides: 16. CDR1 and CDR2 (germline): ENHRY, SYGVKD. There are 18 residues in the CDR3. PCR involved 60 Vbeta and 13 Jbeta primers. Sequencing used immunoSEQ multiplex PCR; TCRdb keeps in-frame clones, though not all of them. The sample records over 110,000 clones, about 84% being singletons. The record originates from a study of cytomegalovirus exposure and HLA in healthy donors. Notes on the study in general: V- and J-gene trimming in TCR beta was tied to a missense DCLRE1C variant by an analysis performed later. Apart from CMV serostatus, no immune exposure information was available. In most subjects, TCR beta sequences reportedly gave accurate predictions of HLA-A and HLA-B alleles.

What was sequenced was PBMCs. This TCR was sampled from a woman in her thirties or forties in good health and CMV-seropositive. The J gene is TRBJ2-3, the V gene TRBV10-3; TRBD2 aligns across 13 bases. CDR3 residues: CAISRTTITSGRVNTQYF. The CDR3 bases are TGTGCCATCAGCCGAACCACTATTACTAGCGGGAGGGTAAATACGCAGTATTTT.